This entry lists 6 T cell receptor beta chains sequenced from one sample in a study of blood T cell repertoires in COVID-19. Sequenced by immunoSEQ multiplex PCR; TCRdb stores in-frame clones only, minus some. The data show 80,000 to 100,000 clones, 70% to 80% seen once. Sequenced sample: peripheral blood. The receptor source for this set is a human donor in a cohort sampled during active COVID-19.

The J gene is TRBJ1-5, the V gene TRBV15; D ambiguous. CDR1 LNHNV and CDR2 YYDKDF come from the germline V gene (reference sequence). V dropped 11 bases and J dropped 1 base, with 9 bases sitting between them. CDR3 size: 12 residues. The CDR3 protein is CASSPSNQPQHF. Here the CDR3 DNA reads TGTGCCTCATCCCCCAGCAATCAGCCCCAGCATTTT.

The CDR3 loop is CAIRSTGNPGELFF. CDR3 nucleotides: TGTGCCATCAGGTCGACAGGAAACCCCGGGGAGCTGTTTTTT. The chain is built from TRBV10-3 and TRBJ2-2; D is possibly TRBD1 (6 bases). The V end was cut by 6 bases, the J end by 6 bases, with 14 bases between. The germline V gene has CDR1 ENHRY and CDR2 SYGVKD. CDR3 length: 14 amino acids.

V is TRBV28 and J is TRBJ1-1, with TRBD1 identical over 11 bases. The CDR3 consists of 15 residues. V gave up 2 bases and J gave up 4 bases; unmatched junction bases: 3. Germline values: CDR1 MDHEN, CDR2 SYDVKM. CDR3 DNA: TGTGCCAGCAGTTTAGGGGGGACAGGGGGCACTGAAGCTTTCTTT. Amino acids: CASSLGGTGGTEAFF.

This rearrangement joins TRBV2 to TRBJ1-1; 7 positions match TRBD1. From germline, CDR1 is SNHLY and CDR2 FYNNEI. The V gene end was trimmed by 5 bases and the J gene end by 5 bases; junction bases not matched to a gene: 11. This CDR3 has 15 residues. This CDR3 is CASSWGTVAGTEAFF. In DNA form, the CDR3 reads TGTGCCAGCAGTTGGGGGACAGTCGCTGGGACTGAAGCTTTCTTT. Full variable domain (missing parts from reference TRBV2 and TRBJ1-1): EPEVTQTPSHQVTQMGQEVILRCVPISNHLYFYWYRQILGQKVEFLVSFYNNEISEKSEIFDDQFSVERPDGSNFTLKIRSTKLEDSAMYFCASSWGTVAGTEAFFGQGTRLTVV.

This sequence joins TRBV7-9 and TRBJ1-6; D remains unclear. The V and J ends lost 3 bases and 3 bases respectively, with 6 bases between them. This CDR3 has 14 amino acids. Germline V CDR1 and CDR2: SEHNR, FQNEAQ (reference sequence). In DNA, the CDR3 is TGTGCCAGCAGCTTCGCCGGCTATAATTCACCCCTCCACTTT. It is translated as CASSFAGYNSPLHF.

This clone showed up just once. The chain is built from TRBV24-1 and TRBJ2-2; 8 nucleotides agree with TRBD1. V dropped 9 bases and J dropped 4; count of bases not matched to a gene: 3. This CDR3 has 13 residues. Per germline, CDR1 KGHDR and CDR2 SFDVKD. The CDR3 loop reads CATRQGATGELFF. As DNA, the CDR3 is TGTGCCACCCGCCAGGGGGCCACCGGGGAGCTGTTTTTT.